Listed below are T cell receptor beta chains from one sample, sequenced in a study of technical replicates of blood from a few donors. Measured with immunoSEQ multiplex PCR; TCRdb has only the in-frame clones, and not every one. The data hold more than 65,000 clones, with around 90% observed a single time. The sequenced sample consisted of T cells isolated from PBMCs. The receptors here all came from a human donor in good health. CDR3s leave out the opening cysteine and the closing phenylalanine or tryptophan.

v_call: TRBV7-9
j_call: TRBJ2-4
cdr3_aa: ASTRSAADIQY

v_call: TRBV10-3
j_call: TRBJ2-3
cdr3_aa: AISGEKGTGRRADTQY

v_call: TRBV6-6
j_call: TRBJ1-1
cdr3_aa: ASLRWDRATEAF

v_call: TRBV4-1
j_call: TRBJ2-7
cdr3_aa: ASSQEGTSGFPYEQY

v_call: TRBV6-5
j_call: TRBJ1-5
cdr3_aa: ASSYGTPDGNQPQH

v_call: TRBV7-2
j_call: TRBJ1-5
cdr3_aa: ASTLTPDQPQH

v_call: TRBV30
j_call: TRBJ1-1
cdr3_aa: AWRVAGKGAGTEAF

v_call: TRBV5-5
j_call: TRBJ1-2
cdr3_aa: ASSPDRGSYT

v_call: TRBV19
j_call: TRBJ2-3
cdr3_aa: ASNRAGYLSDTQY

v_call: TRBV7-2
j_call: TRBJ2-7
cdr3_aa: ASSLQGYEQY

v_call: TRBV11-2
j_call: TRBJ2-1
cdr3_aa: ASSPGTSGDNEQF

v_call: TRBV7-9
j_call: TRBJ1-2
cdr3_aa: ASSGTQGARNYGYT

v_call: TRBV28
j_call: TRBJ1-3
cdr3_aa: ASSLLPDTGNTIY

v_call: TRBV27
j_call: TRBJ1-2
cdr3_aa: ASHGTGLYGYT

v_call: TRBV7-8
j_call: TRBJ2-2
cdr3_aa: ASSLASRFFAGELF

v_call: TRBV27
j_call: TRBJ2-1
cdr3_aa: ASSFPPTQF

v_call: TRBV25-1
j_call: TRBJ2-1
cdr3_aa: ASSETLVSLYNEQF

v_call: TRBV28
j_call: TRBJ1-2
cdr3_aa: ASSLRDSEYGYT

v_call: TRBV4-1
j_call: TRBJ1-5
cdr3_aa: ASSLSRFQPQH

v_call: TRBV29-1
j_call: TRBJ1-1
cdr3_aa: SVDRYTEAF

v_call: TRBV5-1
j_call: TRBJ2-3
cdr3_aa: ASSDIVSGGPTQITQY

v_call: TRBV14
j_call: TRBJ2-3
cdr3_aa: ASSQGLTSTDTQY

v_call: TRBV5-1
j_call: TRBJ1-2
cdr3_aa: ASSRDRGRGYT

v_call: TRBV2
j_call: TRBJ2-7
cdr3_aa: ASPRFRDSLPEQY

v_call: TRBV6-5
j_call: TRBJ1-2
cdr3_aa: ASMTGATYGYT

v_call: TRBV9
j_call: TRBJ2-2
cdr3_aa: ASSPRELDTGELF

v_call: TRBV28
j_call: TRBJ2-2
cdr3_aa: ASSSYRDRVTTGELF

v_call: TRBV7-2
j_call: TRBJ2-7
cdr3_aa: ASSLPRTAYEQY

v_call: TRBV6-6
j_call: TRBJ2-6
cdr3_aa: ASTIAGANVLT

v_call: TRBV10-3
j_call: TRBJ1-4
cdr3_aa: ASRTEATNEKLF

v_call: TRBV14
j_call: TRBJ2-2
cdr3_aa: ASSQGSHTGELF